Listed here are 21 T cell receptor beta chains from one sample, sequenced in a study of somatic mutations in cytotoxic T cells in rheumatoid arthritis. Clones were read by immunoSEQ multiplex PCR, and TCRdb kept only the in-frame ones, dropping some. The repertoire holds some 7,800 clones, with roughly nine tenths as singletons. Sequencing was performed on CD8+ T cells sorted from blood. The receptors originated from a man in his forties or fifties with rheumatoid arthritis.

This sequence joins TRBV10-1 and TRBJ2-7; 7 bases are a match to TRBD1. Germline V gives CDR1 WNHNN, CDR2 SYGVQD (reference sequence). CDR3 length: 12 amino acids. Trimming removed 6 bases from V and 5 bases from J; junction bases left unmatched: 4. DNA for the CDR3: TGCGCCAGCAGCTCGACAGGGAACGAGCAGTACTTC. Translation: CASSSTGNEQYF.

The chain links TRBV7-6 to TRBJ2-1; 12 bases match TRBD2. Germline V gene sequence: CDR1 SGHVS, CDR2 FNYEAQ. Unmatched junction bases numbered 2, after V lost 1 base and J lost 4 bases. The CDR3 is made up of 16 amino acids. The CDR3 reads CASSLELAGGYNEQFF. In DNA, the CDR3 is TGTGCCAGCAGCTTAGAGCTAGCGGGGGGGTACAATGAGCAGTTCTTC.

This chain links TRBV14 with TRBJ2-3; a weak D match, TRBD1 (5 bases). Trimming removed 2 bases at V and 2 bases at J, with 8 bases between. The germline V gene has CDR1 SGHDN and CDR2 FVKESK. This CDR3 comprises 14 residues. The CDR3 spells CASSQSGITDTQYF. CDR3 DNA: TGTGCCAGCAGCCAATCAGGGATCACAGATACGCAGTATTTT.

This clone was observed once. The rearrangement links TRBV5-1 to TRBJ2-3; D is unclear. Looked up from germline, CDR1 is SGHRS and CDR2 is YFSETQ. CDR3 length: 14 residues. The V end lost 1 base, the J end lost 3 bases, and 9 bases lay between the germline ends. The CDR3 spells CASSLYPSTDTQYF. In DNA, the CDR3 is TGCGCCAGCAGCTTGTACCCTAGTACAGATACGCAGTATTTT.

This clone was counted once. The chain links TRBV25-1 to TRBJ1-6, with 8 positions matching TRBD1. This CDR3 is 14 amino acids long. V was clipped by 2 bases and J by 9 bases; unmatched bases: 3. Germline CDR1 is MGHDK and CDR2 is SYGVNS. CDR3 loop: CASSERQGISPLHF. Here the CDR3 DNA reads TGTGCCAGCAGTGAACGACAGGGGATTTCACCCCTCCACTTT.

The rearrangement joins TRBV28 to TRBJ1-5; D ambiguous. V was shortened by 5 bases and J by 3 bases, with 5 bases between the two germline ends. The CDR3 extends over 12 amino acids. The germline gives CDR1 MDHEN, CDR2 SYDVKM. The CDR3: CASSPHNQPQHF. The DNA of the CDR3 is TGTGCCAGCAGTCCCCACAATCAGCCCCAGCATTTT.

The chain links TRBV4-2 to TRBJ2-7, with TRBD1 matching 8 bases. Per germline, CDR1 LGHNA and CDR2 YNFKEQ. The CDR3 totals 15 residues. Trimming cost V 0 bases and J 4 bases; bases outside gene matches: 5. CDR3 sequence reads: CASSQDGNRGYEQYF. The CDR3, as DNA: TGTGCCAGCAGCCAAGATGGAAACAGGGGGTACGAGCAGTACTTC.

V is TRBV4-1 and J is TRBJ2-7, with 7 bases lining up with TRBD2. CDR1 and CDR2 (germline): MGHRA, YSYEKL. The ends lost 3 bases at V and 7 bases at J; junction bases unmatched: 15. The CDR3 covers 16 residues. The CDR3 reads CASSHGAGDYSPEQYV. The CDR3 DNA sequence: TGCGCCAGCAGCCACGGCGCGGGGGATTATAGCCCTGAGCAGTACGTC.

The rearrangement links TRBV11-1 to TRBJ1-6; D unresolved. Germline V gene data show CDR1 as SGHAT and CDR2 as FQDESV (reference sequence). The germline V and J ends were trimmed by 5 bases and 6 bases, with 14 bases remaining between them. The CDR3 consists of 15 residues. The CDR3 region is CASSPSGSSNSPLHF. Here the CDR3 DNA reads TGTGCCAGCAGCCCGTCGGGGTCAAGTAATTCACCCCTCCACTTT.

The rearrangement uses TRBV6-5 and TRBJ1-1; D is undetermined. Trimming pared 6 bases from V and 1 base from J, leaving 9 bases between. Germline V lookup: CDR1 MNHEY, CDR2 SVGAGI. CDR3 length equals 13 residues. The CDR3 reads CASRVQANTEAFF. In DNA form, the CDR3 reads TGTGCCAGCAGGGTTCAAGCGAACACTGAAGCTTTCTTT.

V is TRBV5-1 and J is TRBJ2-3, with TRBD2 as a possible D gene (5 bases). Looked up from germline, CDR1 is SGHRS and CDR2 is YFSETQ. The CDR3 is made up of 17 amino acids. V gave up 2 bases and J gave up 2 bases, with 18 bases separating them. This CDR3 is CASSFGPGEGSTDTQYF. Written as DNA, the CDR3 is TGCGCCAGCAGCTTTGGCCCTGGAGAGGGTTCCACAGATACGCAGTATTTT.

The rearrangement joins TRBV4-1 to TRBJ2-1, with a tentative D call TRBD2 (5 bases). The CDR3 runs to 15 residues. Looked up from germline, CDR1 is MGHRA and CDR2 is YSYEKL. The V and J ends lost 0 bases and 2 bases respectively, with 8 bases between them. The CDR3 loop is CASSQEPTTYNEQFF. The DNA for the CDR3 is TGCGCCAGCAGCCAAGAGCCGACTACCTACAATGAGCAGTTCTTC.

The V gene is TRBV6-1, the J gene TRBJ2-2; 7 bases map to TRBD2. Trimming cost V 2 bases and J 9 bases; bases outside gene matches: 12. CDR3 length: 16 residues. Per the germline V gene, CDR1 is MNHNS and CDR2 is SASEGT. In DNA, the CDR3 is TGTGCCAGCAGTGAATGGGGGGGGTCCGACGCAAGGGAGCTGTTTTTT. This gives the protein CASSEWGGSDARELFF.

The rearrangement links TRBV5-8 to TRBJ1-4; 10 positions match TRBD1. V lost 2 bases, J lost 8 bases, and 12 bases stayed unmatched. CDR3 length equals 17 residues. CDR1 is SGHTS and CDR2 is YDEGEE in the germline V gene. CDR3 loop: CASSLGTGVDFSEKLFF. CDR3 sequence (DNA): TGTGCCAGCAGCTTAGGGACAGGGGTCGACTTCAGCGAAAAACTGTTTTTT.

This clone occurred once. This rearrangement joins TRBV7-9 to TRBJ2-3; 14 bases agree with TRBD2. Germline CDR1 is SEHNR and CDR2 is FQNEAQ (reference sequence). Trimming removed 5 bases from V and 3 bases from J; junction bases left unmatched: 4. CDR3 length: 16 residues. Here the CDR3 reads CASSGRLAGGTDTQYF. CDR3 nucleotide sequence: TGTGCCAGCAGCGGCCGACTAGCGGGGGGGACAGATACGCAGTATTTT.

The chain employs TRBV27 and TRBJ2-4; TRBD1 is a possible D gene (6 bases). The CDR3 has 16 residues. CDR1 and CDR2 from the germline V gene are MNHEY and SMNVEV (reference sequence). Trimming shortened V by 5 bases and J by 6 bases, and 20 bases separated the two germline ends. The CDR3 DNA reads TGTGCCAGCAGTCAGCAAGAACAGGGTGTTGCAAACATTCAGTACTTC. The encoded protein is CASSQQEQGVANIQYF.

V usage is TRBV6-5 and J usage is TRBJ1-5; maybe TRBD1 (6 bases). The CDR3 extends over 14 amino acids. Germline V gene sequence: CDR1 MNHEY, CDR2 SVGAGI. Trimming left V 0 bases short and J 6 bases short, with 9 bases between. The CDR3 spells CASSYSGGSQPQHF. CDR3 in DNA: TGTGCCAGCAGTTACTCAGGGGGAAGTCAGCCCCAGCATTTT.

CDR3 in amino acids: CASSLGRGSYEQYF. CDR3 sequence (DNA): TGTGCCAGCAGCTTAGGACGGGGCTCCTACGAGCAGTACTTC. V usage is TRBV7-2 and J usage is TRBJ2-7, with D perhaps matching TRBD2 (5 bases). Trimming took off 1 base at V and 0 bases at J, with 7 bases between the two ends. Germline CDR1 and CDR2: SGHTA and FQGNSA. CDR3 length: 14 amino acids.

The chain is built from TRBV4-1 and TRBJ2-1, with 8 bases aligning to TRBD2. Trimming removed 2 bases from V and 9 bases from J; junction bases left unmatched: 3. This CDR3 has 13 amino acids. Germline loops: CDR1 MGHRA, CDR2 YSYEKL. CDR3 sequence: CASSQTSGGEQFF. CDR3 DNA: TGCGCCAGCAGCCAAACTAGCGGTGGTGAGCAGTTCTTC.

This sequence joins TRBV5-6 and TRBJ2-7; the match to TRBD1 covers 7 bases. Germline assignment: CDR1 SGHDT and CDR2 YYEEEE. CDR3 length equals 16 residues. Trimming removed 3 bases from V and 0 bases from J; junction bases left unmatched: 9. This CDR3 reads CASSSARQGSSYEQYV. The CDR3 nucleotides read TGTGCCAGCAGCTCCGCTCGACAGGGAAGCTCCTACGAGCAGTACGTC.

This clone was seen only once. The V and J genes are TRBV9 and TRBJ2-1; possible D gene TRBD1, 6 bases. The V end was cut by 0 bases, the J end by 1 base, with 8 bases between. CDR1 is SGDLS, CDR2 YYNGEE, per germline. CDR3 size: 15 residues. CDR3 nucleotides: TGTGCCAGCAGCGTAGGGGGGCAATCCTACAATGAGCAGTTCTTC. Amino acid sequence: CASSVGGQSYNEQFF.